Described below is a single T cell receptor beta chain sequence and its context. The assay was immunoSEQ multiplex PCR, and TCRdb's table has in-frame clones only and misses some. The sample consists of tens of thousands of clones, less than 95% of them appearing once. This specimen comes from a study of T cell changes during pregnancy in multiple sclerosis. The trim removed 3 bases at V and 0 bases at J, leaving 0 bases unmatched. The CDR3 contains 16 residues. Per the germline V gene, CDR1 is PRHDT and CDR2 is FYEKMQ (reference sequence). The source material was peripheral blood, sampled after pregnancy. The sequence was collected from a female donor in good health, enrolled as a control in a pregnancy study. The rearrangement uses TRBV13 and TRBJ2-1, with 12 bases that match TRBD2. CDR3 sequence (DNA): TGTGCCAGCAGCTTGACTAGCGGGAGCTCCTACAATGAGCAGTTCTTC. Translating gives CASSLTSGSSYNEQFF.